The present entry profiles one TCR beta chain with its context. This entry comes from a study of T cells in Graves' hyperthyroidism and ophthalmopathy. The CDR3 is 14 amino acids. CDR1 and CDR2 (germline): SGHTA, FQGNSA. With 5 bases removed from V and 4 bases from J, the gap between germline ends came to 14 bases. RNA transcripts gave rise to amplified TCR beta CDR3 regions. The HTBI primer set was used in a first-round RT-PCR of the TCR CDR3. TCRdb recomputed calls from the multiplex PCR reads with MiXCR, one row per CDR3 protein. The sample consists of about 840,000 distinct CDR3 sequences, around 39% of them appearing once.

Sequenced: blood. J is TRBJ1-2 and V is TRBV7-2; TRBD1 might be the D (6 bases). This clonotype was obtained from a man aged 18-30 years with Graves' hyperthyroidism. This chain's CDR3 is CASSATKTGYGYTF. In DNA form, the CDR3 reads TGTGCCAGCAGCGCTACCAAGACAGGCTATGGCTACACCTTC.